The 18 T cell receptor beta chains listed next were all sequenced from one sample in a study of T cell repertoires in cytomegalovirus infection. Their specific antigens are unknown. TCRdb re-derived calls from the reads in MiXCR, one entry per CDR3 protein. The sample contains around 300,000 distinct CDR3 sequences, around 20% of which appear only once. The sequenced sample was cultured PBMCs, obtained from culture after CMV antigen stimulation. The origin of the receptors is a human donor in good health (CMV status not recorded). Some clones in this sample may be carry-over from other donors' samples.

This clonotype was observed a handful of times. The chain is built from TRBV27 and TRBJ1-4, with 7 bases matching TRBD1. V shed 5 bases, J shed 8 bases, and the junction held 5 bases outside the gene matches. Germline CDR1 is MNHEY and CDR2 is SMNVEV (reference sequence). The CDR3 consists of 13 residues. The CDR3: CASSEGAREKLFF. The CDR3 DNA is TGTGCCAGCAGTGAGGGGGCCCGGGAAAAACTGTTTTTT.

The V and J genes are TRBV28 and TRBJ1-1; unclear D gene. This CDR3 spans 13 amino acids. Trimming pared 6 bases from V and 4 bases from J, leaving 12 bases between. Germline lookup yields CDR1 MDHEN and CDR2 SYDVKM. The CDR3 reads CASRLPKGTEAFF. The CDR3 bases are TGTGCCAGCAGACTACCTAAAGGCACTGAAGCTTTCTTT.

This CDR3 is CASSLGNMNTEAFF. In DNA form, the CDR3 reads TGTGCCAGCAGTTTAGGCAATATGAACACTGAAGCTTTCTTT. V gene TRBV12-3 or TRBV12-4 combines with J gene TRBJ1-1, with no clear D. With 1 base removed from V and 0 bases from J, the gap between germline ends came to 6 bases. The CDR3 is 14 amino acids.

The chain links TRBV7-8 to TRBJ2-1; TRBD2 matches at 7 bases. This CDR3 has 13 residues. Looked up from germline, CDR1 is SGHVS and CDR2 is FQNEAQ. Unmatched junction bases numbered 4, after V lost 6 bases and J lost 5 bases. The CDR3 coding sequence is TGTGCCAGCAGGGGGACTAACAACAATGAGCAGTTCTTC. Translating gives CASRGTNNNEQFF.

This clonotype was seen a handful of times. The rearrangement uses TRBV5-4 and TRBJ2-2; no clear D gene. CDR3 length equals 13 residues. Germline CDR1 reads SGHNT; CDR2 reads YYREEE (reference sequence). V was cut by 4 bases and J by 5 bases, with 9 bases left in between. CDR3 coding DNA: TGTGCCAGCAGCACTCAGTTAACCGGGGAGCTGTTTTTT. It yields the protein CASSTQLTGELFF.

V usage is TRBV2 and J usage is TRBJ2-5; 8 nucleotides match TRBD1. Trimming removed 3 bases from V and 5 bases from J; junction bases left unmatched: 8. This CDR3 is 15 amino acids long. Germline V CDR1 and CDR2: SNHLY, FYNNEI. Written as DNA, the CDR3 is TGTGCCAGCAGTGAGGTAGCAGGGGGCGGCGAGACCCAGTACTTC. It is translated as CASSEVAGGGETQYF.

The rearrangement links TRBV19 to TRBJ2-1; possibly TRBD2 for D (5 bases). The CDR3 totals 14 residues. Trimming removed 5 bases at V and 9 bases at J, with 17 bases between. Germline V lookup: CDR1 LNHDA, CDR2 SQIVND (reference sequence). The CDR3 is CASSLSTPRGEQFF. CDR3 bases: TGTGCCAGTAGTCTCTCGACACCTCGGGGTGAGCAGTTCTTC.

In its sample, this clonotype was seen many times. The V gene is TRBV7-2, the J gene TRBJ2-3; 7 bases fit TRBD2. Per germline, CDR1 SGHTA and CDR2 FQGNSA. There are 18 residues in the CDR3. With V trimmed by 1 base and J by 3 bases, 13 bases remained unmatched. The CDR3 reads CASSLGASGTWATDTQYF. The CDR3 DNA reads TGTGCCAGCAGCTTAGGGGCTAGCGGTACCTGGGCTACAGATACGCAGTATTTT.

This clonotype was detected many times. J is TRBJ2-2 and V is TRBV6-2 or TRBV6-3, with 13 bases that match TRBD2. Germline CDR1 is MNHEY and CDR2 is SVGEGT. The CDR3 consists of 19 residues. The V segment lost 7 bases and the J segment 3 bases; nucleotides outside the gene matches: 14. The CDR3 sequence: CASTSETSGREMDTGELFF. The DNA of the CDR3 is TGTGCCAGCACCTCCGAAACTAGCGGGAGGGAAATGGACACCGGGGAGCTGTTTTTT.

The sample holds many counts of this clonotype. The rearrangement links TRBV7-2 to TRBJ2-1, with D unclear. Trimming took off 3 bases at V and 0 bases at J, with 6 bases between the two ends. CDR1 SGHTA and CDR2 FQGNSA come from the germline V gene. This CDR3 has 14 residues. CDR3 protein: CASSFRASYNEQFF. CDR3 nucleotide sequence: TGTGCCAGCAGCTTCCGTGCCTCCTACAATGAGCAGTTCTTC.

This clonotype was detected only a few times. The chain is built from TRBV27 and TRBJ2-5; no clear D gene. CDR1 MNHEY and CDR2 SMNVEV come from the germline V gene (reference sequence). Between the trimmed V and J ends, which lost 3 bases and 5 bases, there was a span of 16 bases. The CDR3 totals 15 residues. This CDR3 is CASSFRPARSETQYF. The CDR3 nucleotides are TGTGCCAGCAGTTTTCGGCCGGCCAGGTCCGAGACCCAGTACTTC.

The chain employs TRBV7-6 and TRBJ1-2, with TRBD1 as a possible D gene (6 bases). Looked up from germline, CDR1 is SGHVS and CDR2 is FNYEAQ. Trimming cost V 5 bases and J 2 bases, with 15 bases left between them. CDR3 size: 15 residues. Here the CDR3 reads CASSNEQGSNYGYTF. As DNA, the CDR3 is TGTGCCAGCAGCAATGAACAGGGATCGAACTATGGCTACACCTTC.

This clonotype was counted between two and nine times. V and J are TRBV5-1 and TRBJ2-3, with 10 nucleotides matching TRBD2. CDR3 size: 16 residues. Trimming took 4 bases from V and 1 from J; bases not matched to a gene: 6. CDR1 is SGHRS, CDR2 YFSETQ, per germline. Here the CDR3 reads CASSVITSGGTDTQYF. The CDR3 DNA follows: TGCGCCAGCAGCGTCATTACTAGCGGGGGCACAGATACGCAGTATTTT.

Many counts were recorded for this clonotype. J is TRBJ2-7 and V is TRBV28; TRBD1 aligns across 8 bases. The V gene end was trimmed by 4 bases and the J gene end by 4 bases; junction bases not matched to a gene: 9. CDR1 and CDR2 from the germline V gene are MDHEN and SYDVKM. The CDR3 length is 15 residues. DNA of the CDR3: TGTGCCAGCAGTTCTGGAGGGACAGGAGAGTACGAGCAGTACTTC. Translated, it gives CASSSGGTGEYEQYF.

This chain joins TRBV27 and TRBJ2-7; a possible D gene is TRBD1 (5 bases). The CDR3 has 14 residues. V shed 4 bases and J shed 3 bases, with 13 bases lying between them. Germline loops: CDR1 MNHEY, CDR2 SMNVEV (reference sequence). The CDR3 nucleotides are TGTGCCAGCAGTTCCAGGGTGGGCGTCTACGAGCAGTACTTC. Translation: CASSSRVGVYEQYF.

This clonotype was picked up a small number of times. The rearrangement links TRBV19 to TRBJ1-1; TRBD1 matches 8 bases. This CDR3 has 11 residues. Germline loops: CDR1 LNHDA, CDR2 SQIVND (reference sequence). The J segment lost 13 bases and the V segment lost 10 bases, leaving 11 bases of the junction unmatched. The CDR3 spells CATRGGQVIFF. The CDR3 coding sequence is TGTGCCACCCGGGGGGGACAGGTGATTTTCTTT.

This clonotype occurred a few times. V is TRBV4-1 and J is TRBJ2-7; TRBD1 matches 7 bases. Per the germline V gene, CDR1 is MGHRA and CDR2 is YSYEKL. V lost 4 bases and J lost 1; bases outside the gene matches: 4. The CDR3 runs to 14 residues. The CDR3 bases are TGCGCCAGCAGCCGATCGACAGGGTCCTACGAGCAGTACGTC. It encodes CASSRSTGSYEQYV.

This clonotype appeared many times. CDR3 in DNA: TGTGCCAGCACCCCCGACGGGGGCTCACCCCTCCACTTT. Its translation is CASTPDGGSPLHF. The J gene is TRBJ1-6, the V gene TRBV7-2; maybe TRBD1 (6 bases). Germline values: CDR1 SGHTA, CDR2 FQGNSA. V was clipped by 7 bases and J by 10 bases, with 14 bases between them. This CDR3 contains 13 residues.